This TCR beta chain was identified during a study of tumor and adjacent non-tumor tissue in lung cancer. On the study more broadly: Each sample yielded about 4.17 million productive TCRbeta reads on average. Study-wide points: Significantly higher TCR diversity was found in tumor than normal lung. Higher tumor TCR diversity was associated with shorter survival.

TCRbeta libraries were built with three rounds of nested PCR, modified from ARM-PCR. MiXCR, applied by TCRdb to the multiplex PCR reads, yields one record per CDR3 protein. The table has 130,000 or so distinct CDR3 sequences, around three fifths seen once; the top ten hold over 10%. The sample holds a few counts of this clonotype. Its antigen is not known. This sample's RNA came from whole unsorted tissue. Chemotherapy-naive patients with new lung cancer underwent thoracic surgery in China, August–late 2014. The CDR3 extends over 15 amino acids. With V trimmed by 1 base and J by 1 base, 4 bases remained unmatched. Germline loops: CDR1 GTSNPN, CDR2 SVGIG (reference sequence).

Sequencing was performed on lung tumor tissue. The TCR was taken from a man aged 30 to 45 with non-small cell lung cancer. The chain combines TRBV30 with TRBJ2-5; TRBD2 matches 9 bases. CDR3 bases: TGTGCCTGGAGTGGGGCGGGGGGGGCCCAAGAGACCCAGTACTTC. Translated, it gives CAWSGAGGAQETQYF.